The entry that follows covers one T cell receptor (beta chain) sequence. Its antigen target is currently unknown. There are no base qualities to consult, and no much larger clone falls within one base. CDR1 and CDR2 are drawn from the germline V gene: SGHNT, YENEEA. Measured from the cysteine to the phenylalanine, the CDR3 is 15 residues long. The CDR3 DNA has 45 bases and is translated from base 1. V lost 5 bases and J lost 6 bases, and the count of bases not matched to a germline gene is 4. Using the deep immunoSEQ assay, multiplex PCR amplified TCR CDR3 regions from genomic DNA. Extracted genomic DNA from each cell subset was distributed evenly across all wells of several immunoSEQ 96-well plates, and each plate was treated as a replicate. Each replicate PCR for sorted subsets received roughly 200 ng genomic DNA, equal to roughly 30,000 T cell genomes. The purified libraries were quantified using a Qubit 3.0 fluorometer, sized with a Bioanalyzer 2100, and then quantified again using the KAPA Library Quantification kit. Each immunoSEQ 96-well plate was sequenced on its own single-read 150-cycle Illumina NextSeq 550 flow cell. The source study handled its data this way. The immunoSEQ output contained only junctional sequences without quality scores, so filtering could not match that applied to full-length reads. Sequences were annotated with PyIR, a Python wrapper for IgBLAST v1.9, and V/J genes and CDR3 were assigned using IMGT germline references. Any read was removed if the V/J assignment was weak (E-value above 1e-6), the CDR3 was missing, or the read contained stop codons, out-of-frame junctions, or ambiguous translated residues. V3J clonotypes were defined as sequences sharing an identical inferred V gene, J gene, and CDR3 amino acid sequence. The percentage overlap between two repertoires was calculated by dividing the number of shared unique clonotypes by the size of the smaller repertoire. Three approaches were used to assess repertoire richness: RTK rarefaction, the Chao1 estimator, and Recon v2.1 estimates of unobserved clonotypes. Generation probabilities for all TCRbeta clonotypes obtained by the gDNA method from a few donors were computed using OLGA. TCRdb provides this immuneACCESS table in a form limited to in-frame rearrangements. Some clones are lacking; in checked studies, under half of them reflect an unresolved V gene, and why the rest are absent is not known. That table furnishes V, J and clone size, whereas the DNA furnished D and trimming. A total of some 690,000 clones appear in this sample, roughly 87% of them only once. Of the sample, less than 40% falls within the top ten clones.

The donors were healthy, HIV-negative adults who had no recently reported acute infections or vaccinations. Only Caucasian adults living in Nashville, Tennessee, USA were represented among the donors. CD8 memory samples consisted of magnetically selected CD45RO+ cells combined with CCR7-negative CD45RA+ effector memory (TemRA) cells. Blood was obtained by leukapheresis, after which PBMCs were separated by Ficoll-Histopaque density gradient centrifugation and cryopreserved in liquid nitrogen vapor phase. Analytical flow cytometry was used to check the purity and quantity of each magnetically sorted T cell population. Genomic DNA was isolated from every sorted fraction and measured by UV absorbance on a Nanodrop 2000c. This sample stems from a study of shared clonotypes between healthy human individuals (dated by TCRdb to about 2020). For the wider study: The cohort comprised two women and a few men aged 18 to 49 years. For each donor, CD4 naive and CD4 memory were each run on three plates, CD8 naive on two plates, and CD8 memory on one plate. Blood TCR repertoires of roughly 5 healthy adults were deeply sequenced to estimate repertoire size and the extent of clonotype sharing between individuals. To increase sequencing depth and limit assay-specific biases, different laboratories used diverse techniques to prepare libraries and sequence TCR repertoires. Per donor, leukapheresis produced somewhere between about 0.85 and 9.5 billion PBMCs.

Results the study describes overall, beyond this receptor: Sharing across several donors was observed for around 5% of naive CD4, 3% to 4% of naive CD8, 2% to 2.5% of memory CD4, and about 0.4% of memory CD8 clonotypes. Incomplete sequencing was indicated by rarefaction of sorted-subset datasets, despite the large sequencing depth. Naive subsets generally had larger estimated clonotype richness than memory subsets did. Sampling was limited to blood, and TCR repertoires in tissue likely differ from TCR repertoires in blood. Based on pairwise subsampling, the degree of clonotype sharing among donors was expected to be affected by sequencing depth. The small number of donors limited the genetic and exposure-history diversity represented. Clonotypes shared by all four sorted-subset donors showed higher generation probabilities than non-shared clonotypes.

The rearrangement combines TRBV11-3 with TRBJ2-1; TRBD2 fits 13 bases in the junction. This receptor was identified in a man aged 18-30 years in good health. Some clones in this sample may be carry-over from other donors' samples. The sequenced material came from memory CD8+ T cells from PBMCs. The cell subset or site label for this specimen denotes: CD45RO+ cells pooled with CCR7-negative TemRA cells. The DNA is TGTGCCAGCAGCCCGAGGACTAGCGGGAGCAATGAGCAGTTCTTC. It translates as CASSPRTSGSNEQFF.